This TCR beta chain was sequenced during a study of blood T cell repertoires in COVID-19. Background on the study: T cells, B-cell-depleted T cells, or PBMCs supplied cDNA or gDNA.

Authors' analysis steps: The authors estimated nucleated cell counts from reference gene primer amplification. Libraries were prepared by immunoSEQ multiplex PCR; TCRdb keeps only in-frame clonotypes and omits some of them. That table furnishes V, J and clone size, whereas the DNA furnished D and trimming. The sample holds around 130,000 clones; 85% are singletons and the top ten take about 2.9%. V lost 2 bases, J lost 7 bases, and 8 bases stayed unmatched. In germline, CDR1 is MGHRA, CDR2 YSYEKL. This CDR3 spans 16 amino acids. V usage is TRBV4-1 and J usage is TRBJ2-1, with 10 bases aligning to TRBD1. The clonotype was recovered from a middle-aged man with acute or convalescent COVID-19. Sequencing used peripheral blood. CDR3 region: CASSQPGTGEGNEQFF. The CDR3, as DNA: TGCGCCAGCAGCCAACCCGGGACAGGGGAGGGGAATGAGCAGTTCTTC.